These T cell receptor beta chains were read from a single sample in a study of blood T cell repertoires in COVID-19. The table came from immunoSEQ multiplex PCR; TCRdb's copy has only in-frame clones and leaves some out. The sample has some 260,000 clones; more than 70% are singletons. The source material was peripheral blood. The receptor source for this set is a woman in her 40s who had recovered from COVID-19. CDR3s include the opening cysteine and the closing phenylalanine or tryptophan. D genes are given only for firm matches. Clone size, where shown, is once, few, many, or a class for clones that have expanded.

D	V	J	size	CDR3	DNA
.	TRBV25-1	TRBJ1-6	.	CASSEGGGLYSPLHF	TGTGCCAGCAGTGAAGGGGGGGGGCTATATTCACCCCTCCACTTT
TRBD2	TRBV3-1/TRBV3-2	TRBJ2-2	.	CASSQGLAGGSTGELFF	TGTGCCAGCAGCCAAGGACTAGCGGGAGGGAGCACCGGGGAGCTGTTTTTT
TRBD2	TRBV19	TRBJ2-1	.	CASSPGEAGGDNEQFF	TGTGCCAGTAGCCCGGGGGAGGCGGGAGGAGACAATGAGCAGTTCTTC
.	TRBV12-3/TRBV12-4	TRBJ1-2	.	CASSQGTYGYTF	TGTGCCAGCAGCCAGGGGACCTATGGCTACACCTTC
.	TRBV6-6	TRBJ1-2	once	CASSYDTGRGGYTF	TGTGCCAGCAGTTACGACACAGGGCGTGGTGGCTACACCTTC
.	TRBV18	TRBJ2-1	.	CASSPAGSSYNEQFF	TGTGCCAGCTCACCGGCGGGGAGCTCCTACAATGAGCAGTTCTTC
TRBD2	TRBV9	TRBJ2-2	.	CASRPTSANTGELFF	TGTGCCAGCAGACCGACTAGCGCGAACACCGGGGAGCTGTTTTTT
TRBD1	TRBV6-5	TRBJ2-3	.	CASSTSDRAQQYF	TGTGCCAGCAGTACTAGTGACAGGGCCCAGCAGTATTTT
TRBD2	TRBV24-1	TRBJ2-1	once	CATSDSASGSRDEQFF	TGTGCCACCAGTGATTCAGCTAGCGGGAGTAGGGATGAGCAGTTCTTC
TRBD2	TRBV7-2	TRBJ2-7	.	CASSLVGTNYEQYF	TGTGCCAGCAGCTTAGTGGGGACTAACTACGAGCAGTACTTC
TRBD2	TRBV9	TRBJ2-1	.	CASSTFGTSVPNEQFF	TGTGCCAGCAGCACCTTTGGGACTAGCGTACCTAATGAGCAGTTCTTC
.	TRBV11-3	TRBJ1-1	.	CASSLGGDTEAFF	TGTGCCAGCAGCTTGGGGGGGGACACTGAAGCTTTCTTT
TRBD1	TRBV7-9	TRBJ1-6	.	CASSVDRGPSPLHF	TGTGCCAGCAGCGTCGACAGGGGGCCTTCACCCCTCCACTTT
.	TRBV21-1	TRBJ1-2	.	CASSKRAGGSHYGYTF	TGTGCCAGCAGCAAACGGGCGGGGGGCTCCCACTATGGCTACACCTTC
TRBD2	TRBV5-4	TRBJ2-5	.	CASSPGLAGSETQYF	TGTGCCAGCAGCCCGGGACTAGCGGGATCAGAGACCCAGTACTTC
.	TRBV5-1	TRBJ1-1	.	CASSLDRVQEMNTEAFF	TGCGCCAGCAGCTTGGACAGGGTCCAAGAAATGAACACTGAAGCTTTCTTT
TRBD1	TRBV10-2	TRBJ1-5	once	CASSRQGGGNQPQHF	TGCGCCAGCAGTAGACAGGGCGGGGGCAATCAGCCCCAGCATTTT
TRBD1	TRBV5-1	TRBJ1-3	once	CASSRTGPDSGNTIYF	TGCGCCAGCAGCCGGACAGGGCCGGACTCTGGAAACACCATATATTTT
TRBD2	TRBV29-1	TRBJ2-1	once	CSVPRVAGEGGEQFF	TGCAGCGTGCCGCGGGTCGCGGGAGAGGGCGGTGAGCAGTTCTTC
.	TRBV7-9	TRBJ2-2	.	CASSRRANTGELFF	TGTGCCAGCAGCAGGAGGGCGAACACCGGGGAGCTGTTTTTT
.	TRBV11-2	TRBJ1-1	.	CASSLGGGRRSGTEAFF	TGTGCCAGCAGCTTAGGGGGGGGGCGCAGGTCGGGCACTGAAGCTTTCTTT
TRBD2	TRBV24-1	TRBJ2-6	.	CATSDPREGRSLSGANVLTF	TGTGCCACCAGTGATCCGCGGGAGGGCCGGTCGCTGTCTGGGGCCAACGTCCTGACTTTC
.	TRBV11-3	TRBJ2-1	.	CASSLGLVGGNEQFF	TGTGCCAGCAGCTTAGGGCTAGTGGGGGGCAATGAGCAGTTCTTC
TRBD1	TRBV27	TRBJ2-7	.	CASSPGQGVTYEQYF	TGTGCCAGCAGCCCCGGACAGGGCGTAACCTACGAGCAGTACTTC
TRBD2	TRBV5-1	TRBJ2-4	.	CASSAGLAGYVQYF	TGCGCCAGCAGCGCAGGACTAGCGGGCTACGTTCAGTACTTC
TRBD1	TRBV7-2	TRBJ1-3	.	CASSPPGSQGATGNTIYF	TGTGCCAGCAGCCCCCCGGGGAGTCAGGGGGCCACTGGAAACACCATATATTTT
.	TRBV4-3	TRBJ2-7	.	CASSQGLAYEQYF	TGCGCCAGCAGCCAAGGGCTAGCGTACGAGCAGTACTTC
TRBD1	TRBV13	TRBJ1-3	.	CASSSLGQDVPGQGPHYSGNTIYF	TGTGCCAGCAGCTCCTTAGGGCAGGACGTCCCGGGACAGGGGCCCCACTACTCTGGAAACACCATATATTTT
TRBD1	TRBV5-6	TRBJ1-2	.	CASSPGQAHYGYTF	TGTGCCAGCAGCCCGGGACAGGCCCACTATGGCTACACCTTC
TRBD2	TRBV5-5	TRBJ2-2	.	CASSFGGAGELFF	TGTGCCAGCAGCTTTGGGGGGGCCGGGGAGCTGTTTTTT
TRBD2	TRBV24-1	TRBJ2-1	.	CATSDWGGVGNEQFF	TGTGCCACCAGTGATTGGGGGGGGGTAGGGAATGAGCAGTTCTTC
.	TRBV30	TRBJ1-1	.	CAWTRGTKGEAFF	TGTGCCTGGACCCGGGGAACCAAGGGTGAAGCTTTCTTT
.	TRBV14	TRBJ1-5	.	CASSQGGGVQPQHF	TGTGCCAGCAGCCAGGGAGGAGGGGTTCAGCCCCAGCATTTT
.	TRBV3-1/TRBV3-2	TRBJ1-4	.	CASSQTGEKLFF	TGTGCCAGCAGCCAAACGGGGGAAAAACTGTTTTTT
TRBD2	TRBV5-5	TRBJ2-3	once	CASSLGAGGPGDTQYF	TGTGCCAGCAGCTTGGGGGCGGGAGGACCGGGAGATACGCAGTATTTT
TRBD1	TRBV7-6	TRBJ2-3	.	CASSPTGRSSTDTQYF	TGTGCCAGCAGCCCGACAGGGCGGAGTAGCACAGATACGCAGTATTTT
TRBD2	TRBV3-1/TRBV3-2	TRBJ2-1	.	CASSQDRGLANEQFF	TGTGCCAGCAGCCAAGATCGGGGACTAGCCAATGAGCAGTTCTTC
TRBD2	TRBV27	TRBJ2-1	.	CASSRTSAYSYNEQFF	TGTGCCAGCAGCCGAACTAGCGCCTACTCCTACAATGAGCAGTTCTTC
.	TRBV27	TRBJ1-5	.	CASSLRAGRQPQHF	TGTGCCAGCAGTTTAAGGGCAGGGAGGCAGCCCCAGCATTTT
TRBD1	TRBV10-3	TRBJ1-6	.	CAISPQTGIKNSPLHF	TGTGCCATCAGCCCCCAGACAGGGATCAAAAATTCACCCCTCCACTTT
.	TRBV7-3	TRBJ2-5	.	CASSLRGGGYQETQYF	TGTGCCAGCAGCTTACGGGGTGGCGGGTACCAAGAGACCCAGTACTTC
TRBD2	TRBV7-8	TRBJ2-2	once	CASSPRVSGMGPPVELFF	TGTGCCAGCAGCCCCCGAGTTAGCGGGATGGGTCCCCCCGTGGAGCTGTTTTTT
.	TRBV9	TRBJ1-2	.	CASSPREGRPYGYTF	TGTGCCAGCAGCCCCCGGGAGGGACGTCCCTATGGCTACACCTTC
TRBD1	TRBV30	TRBJ1-5	.	CAWSEGQLYSNQPQHF	TGTGCCTGGAGCGAGGGACAGCTGTATAGCAATCAGCCCCAGCATTTT
.	TRBV29-1	TRBJ1-1	.	CSVATPGAEAFF	TGCAGCGTTGCCACCCCGGGGGCTGAAGCTTTCTTT
.	TRBV5-8	TRBJ2-7	.	CASGWERAYEQYF	TGTGCCAGCGGTTGGGAGCGGGCCTACGAGCAGTACTTC
.	TRBV18	TRBJ1-2	.	CASSPPLRDYGYTF	TGTGCCAGCTCACCACCGCTCAGGGACTATGGCTACACCTTC
TRBD1	TRBV11-2	TRBJ1-1	once	CASSPGQGASTAEAFF	TGTGCCAGCAGCCCAGGACAGGGGGCGAGTACAGCTGAAGCTTTCTTT
.	TRBV9	TRBJ1-2	.	CASSVVSVYGYTF	TGTGCCAGCAGCGTAGTGTCAGTCTATGGCTACACCTTC
TRBD1	TRBV19	TRBJ1-2	.	CASSIGGTGAGYTF	TGTGCCAGTAGTATCGGGGGGACAGGGGCTGGCTACACCTTC
TRBD2	TRBV4-3	TRBJ2-1	.	CASRPGLAGHYNEQFF	TGCGCCAGCAGACCCGGACTAGCGGGACACTACAATGAGCAGTTCTTC
.	TRBV7-7	TRBJ1-1	.	CASSLGPGQGEAFF	TGTGCCAGCAGCTTAGGCCCGGGACAAGGGGAAGCTTTCTTT